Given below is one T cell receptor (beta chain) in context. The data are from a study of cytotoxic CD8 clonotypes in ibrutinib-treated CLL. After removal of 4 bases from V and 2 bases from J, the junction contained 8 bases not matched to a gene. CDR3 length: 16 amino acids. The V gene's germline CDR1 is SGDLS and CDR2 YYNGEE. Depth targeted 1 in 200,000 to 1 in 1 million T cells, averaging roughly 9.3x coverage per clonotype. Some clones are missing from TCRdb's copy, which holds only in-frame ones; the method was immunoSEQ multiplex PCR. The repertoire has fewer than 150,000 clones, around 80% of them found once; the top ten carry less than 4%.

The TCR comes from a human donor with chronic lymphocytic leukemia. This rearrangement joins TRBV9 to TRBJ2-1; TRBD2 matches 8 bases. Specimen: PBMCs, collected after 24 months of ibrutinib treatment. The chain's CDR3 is CASSQSGGLAYNEQFF. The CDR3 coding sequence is TGTGCCAGCAGCCAAAGCGGGGGCCTCGCCTACAATGAGCAGTTCTTC.